Listed below are T cell receptor beta chains from one sample, sequenced in a study of shared clonotypes between healthy human individuals. Repertoires were generated with immunoSEQ multiplex PCR, while TCRdb's copy carries only in-frame clones and drops some. The sample lists about 470,000 clones; around 79% were seen once. Sequences were obtained from PBMCs. These receptors all stem from a middle-aged woman in good health. Some clones in this sample may be carry-over from other donors' samples. Both conserved end residues are part of each CDR3. A D gene is named only where the DNA matches it firmly. Clone size appears in some rows only: once, few, many, or a class for an expanded clone.

D | J | V | size | CDR3 | DNA
- | TRBJ1-1 | TRBV5-5 | - | CASSFGRRNTEAFF | TGTGCCAGCAGCTTCGGGCGCAGGAACACTGAAGCTTTCTTT
- | TRBJ1-1 | TRBV12-2 | few | CASRLGDRGLLRTEAFF | TGTGCAAGTCGCTTGGGGGACAGGGGGCTTCTTAGGACTGAAGCTTTCTTT
- | TRBJ1-2 | TRBV14 | few | CASSQGVVYTF | TGTGCCAGCAGCCAAGGAGTCGTTTACACCTTC
- | TRBJ2-7 | TRBV4-1 | - | CASSQEIRNYEQYF | TGCGCCAGCAGCCAAGAGATACGGAACTACGAGCAGTACTTC
- | TRBJ2-1 | TRBV7-2 | - | CASSQLAAGEQFF | TGTGCCAGCAGCCAATTAGCGGCTGGGGAGCAGTTCTTC
- | TRBJ1-3 | TRBV6-5 | few | CASSYSSSSGNTIYF | TGTGCCAGCAGTTACTCGTCGAGCTCTGGAAACACCATATATTTT
- | TRBJ1-5 | TRBV7-6 | - | CASSLRGDQPQHF | TGTGCCAGCAGCTTAAGGGGGGATCAGCCCCAGCATTTT
- | TRBJ2-1 | TRBV5-4 | - | CASSLTGISYNEQFF | TGTGCCAGCAGCTTGACAGGGATTTCCTACAATGAGCAGTTCTTC
TRBD2 | TRBJ2-1 | TRBV9 | once | CASSQGLAGANEQFF | TGTGCCAGCAGCCAAGGACTAGCGGGAGCCAATGAGCAGTTCTTC
TRBD1 | TRBJ2-3 | TRBV2 | - | CASSRQGRDTQYF | TGTGCCAGCAGTCGACAGGGTAGAGATACGCAGTATTTT
TRBD2 | TRBJ2-1 | TRBV19 | - | CASRGELAGAGNEQFF | TGTGCCAGTAGGGGCGAACTAGCGGGAGCGGGGAATGAGCAGTTCTTC
TRBD1 | TRBJ1-1 | TRBV11-2 | - | CASSSGDRGDTEAFF | TGTGCCAGCAGCTCGGGTGACAGGGGAGACACTGAGGCTTTCTTT
TRBD2 | TRBJ2-2 | TRBV30 | few | CAWRSGRNSNGELFF | TGTGCCTGGAGGAGCGGGAGGAACTCGAACGGGGAGCTGTTTTTT
TRBD1 | TRBJ2-1 | TRBV5-1 | few | CASSLGPTGGWFF | TGCGCCAGCAGCTTGGGCCCGACAGGGGGTTGGTTCTTC
- | TRBJ2-5 | TRBV7-2 | - | CASSRDQETQYF | TGTGCCAGCAGCCGGGATCAAGAGACCCAGTACTTC
- | TRBJ2-1 | TRBV28 | few | CASRPPEALYNEQFF | TGTGCCAGCAGGCCCCCGGAGGCCCTTTACAATGAGCAGTTCTTC
TRBD1 | TRBJ2-1 | TRBV9 | few | CASSVGTGAYNEQFF | TGTGCCAGCAGCGTAGGGACAGGGGCCTACAATGAGCAGTTCTTC
- | TRBJ2-7 | TRBV28 | many | CASSFGEYEQYF | TGTGCCAGCAGTTTCGGAGAGTACGAGCAGTACTTC
- | TRBJ2-1 | TRBV5-4 | - | CASSSKTADYNEQFF | TGTGCCAGCAGCTCGAAGACGGCAGACTACAATGAGCAGTTCTTC
TRBD2 | TRBJ2-5 | TRBV7-7 | - | CASSSGLQETQYF | TGTGCTAGCAGCTCGGGACTACAGGAGACCCAGTACTTC
- | TRBJ2-2 | TRBV7-7 | many | CASSLERPGELFF | TGTGCTAGCAGCTTAGAGCGACCCGGGGAGCTGTTTTTT
- | TRBJ1-1 | TRBV30 | - | CAWSVEIMNTEAFF | TGTGCCTGGAGTGTAGAGATCATGAACACTGAAGCTTTCTTT
TRBD1 | TRBJ2-1 | TRBV5-1 | - | CASSRAGTGDFNEQFF | TGCGCCAGCAGCCGTGCCGGGACAGGGGATTTCAATGAGCAGTTCTTC
- | TRBJ2-7 | TRBV4-2 | - | CASSQDPPRGDGGYEQYF | TGTGCCAGCAGCCAAGATCCCCCTAGGGGCGATGGTGGTTACGAGCAGTACTTC
- | TRBJ1-2 | TRBV28 | - | CASRIGGWDYGYTF | TGTGCCAGCAGAATAGGGGGGTGGGACTATGGCTACACCTTC
- | TRBJ2-2 | TRBV28 | - | CASSFENIKAGELFF | TGTGCCAGCAGTTTCGAAAACATAAAAGCCGGGGAGCTGTTTTTT
- | TRBJ1-2 | TRBV28 | - | CASKSLSYGYTF | TGTGCCAGCAAATCTCTGAGCTATGGCTACACCTTC
TRBD1 | TRBJ1-4 | TRBV10-3 | - | CAISSGQGEVANEKLFF | TGTGCCATCAGCTCAGGACAGGGGGAGGTAGCTAATGAAAAACTGTTTTTT
TRBD1 | TRBJ2-7 | TRBV6-6 | - | CASSYTGQGAIYEQYF | TGTGCCAGCAGTTACACCGGCCAGGGGGCTATCTACGAGCAGTACTTC
- | TRBJ1-2 | TRBV6-5 | few | CASSYGGEGGYTF | TGTGCCAGCAGTTACGGTGGGGAGGGCGGCTACACCTTC
- | TRBJ1-4 | TRBV6-1 | - | CASRGGVDEKLFF | TGTGCCAGCAGGGGAGGGGTGGATGAAAAACTGTTTTTT
- | TRBJ2-7 | TRBV7-6 | - | CASSLEQVYEQYF | TGTGCCAGCAGCTTGGAACAGGTCTACGAGCAGTACTTC
- | TRBJ1-1 | TRBV29-1 | - | CSARRGPMNTEAFF | TGCAGTGCCCGGCGGGGCCCCATGAACACTGAAGCTTTCTTT
- | TRBJ2-3 | TRBV7-9 | - | CASRSGSGRGTDTQYF | TGTGCCAGCAGGTCAGGATCCGGGAGAGGTACAGATACGCAGTATTTT
TRBD1 | TRBJ1-2 | TRBV27 | - | CASTASVGQGLYGYTF | TGTGCCAGCACCGCAAGTGTGGGACAGGGGCTCTATGGCTACACCTTC
TRBD2 | TRBJ2-5 | TRBV5-4 | - | CASSLAAGVIETQYF | TGTGCCAGCAGCTTGGCAGCGGGAGTCATCGAGACCCAGTACTTC
TRBD2 | TRBJ2-3 | TRBV10-3 | - | CAISMASGSTDTQYF | TGTGCCATCAGTATGGCTAGCGGGAGCACAGATACGCAGTATTTT
- | TRBJ1-2 | TRBV10-1 | - | CASSESSYGYTF | TGCGCCAGCAGTGAGTCAAGCTATGGCTACACCTTC
- | TRBJ2-2 | TRBV7-8 | - | CASSLGAAPNTGELFF | TGTGCCAGCAGCTTAGGGGCGGCTCCGAACACCGGGGAGCTGTTTTTT
- | TRBJ2-4 | TRBV29-1 | - | CSVGGQLGDGFQYF | TGCAGCGTTGGTGGGCAGCTGGGCGACGGGTTTCAGTACTTC
- | TRBJ2-7 | TRBV28 | - | CASKAPGTHYEQYF | TGTGCCAGCAAGGCCCCCGGGACACATTACGAGCAGTACTTC
- | TRBJ2-1 | TRBV7-2 | - | CASSSSLVANEQFF | TGTGCCAGCAGCTCGTCCTTAGTGGCGAATGAGCAGTTCTTC
TRBD2 | TRBJ2-5 | TRBV9 | - | CASSSEGGSPQETQYF | TGTGCCAGCAGCTCCGAGGGAGGGTCCCCCCAAGAGACCCAGTACTTC
- | TRBJ2-7 | TRBV18 | - | CASSLRGENSYEQYF | TGTGCCAGCTCTTTAAGGGGGGAGAACTCCTACGAGCAGTACTTC
- | TRBJ2-7 | TRBV15 | few | CATSRVLGDEQYF | TGTGCCACCAGCAGAGTCTTGGGAGACGAGCAGTACTTC
TRBD2 | TRBJ2-5 | TRBV4-2 | - | CASSQFSGRAFEQYF | TGTGCCAGCAGCCAATTTAGCGGGAGGGCCTTTGAGCAGTACTTC
TRBD1 | TRBJ2-4 | TRBV6-6 | few | CASNHRGIGNIQYF | TGTGCCAGCAATCACAGGGGGATTGGAAACATTCAGTACTTC
- | TRBJ2-7 | TRBV15 | - | CATSRDGPYEQYF | TGTGCCACCAGCAGAGATGGTCCCTACGAGCAGTACTTC
- | TRBJ1-2 | TRBV2 | - | CASTTRDLGYGYTF | TGTGCCAGCACAACCCGGGACCTCGGTTATGGCTACACCTTC
- | TRBJ2-3 | TRBV10-1 | - | CASSSRGGGHTQYF | TGCGCCAGCAGTTCAAGGGGAGGAGGCCATACGCAGTATTTT
- | TRBJ2-5 | TRBV30 | - | CAWSLKRTVGETQYF | TGTGCCTGGAGTCTAAAACGGACGGTGGGGGAGACCCAGTACTTC
- | TRBJ2-7 | TRBV15 | - | CATSTTRGVEQYF | TGTGCCACCAGCACCACACGTGGGGTCGAGCAGTACTTC
TRBD2 | TRBJ2-7 | TRBV7-2 | - | CASSLGLLAGAYEQYF | TGTGCCAGCAGCTTAGGTTTGCTAGCGGGAGCCTACGAGCAGTACTTC
- | TRBJ1-1 | TRBV15 | - | CATSRDATQTEAFF | TGTGCCACCAGCAGAGACGCGACGCAAACTGAAGCTTTCTTT
- | TRBJ2-7 | TRBV29-1 | - | CSVTPGDRSLEQYF | TGCAGCGTTACTCCAGGGGATAGGTCTCTCGAGCAGTACTTC
- | TRBJ2-7 | TRBV6-5 | - | CASSYSIPGTGYEQYF | TGTGCCAGCAGTTACTCGATCCCCGGGACGGGATACGAGCAGTACTTC
TRBD1 | TRBJ1-2 | TRBV5-1 | - | CASSLMSPGQGNYGYTF | TGCGCCAGCAGCTTAATGTCTCCGGGACAGGGGAACTATGGCTACACCTTC
- | TRBJ2-7 | TRBV11-2 | - | CASSLGVGRGDEQYF | TGTGCCAGCAGCTTAGGAGTCGGTCGTGGCGACGAGCAGTACTTC
- | TRBJ2-2 | TRBV18 | once | CASSPPGPNTGELFF | TGTGCCAGCTCACCTCCCGGGCCAAACACCGGGGAGCTGTTTTTT
- | TRBJ2-7 | TRBV10-3 | - | CAIRPGSGAYEQYF | TGTGCCATCAGACCGGGGTCAGGGGCCTACGAGCAGTACTTC